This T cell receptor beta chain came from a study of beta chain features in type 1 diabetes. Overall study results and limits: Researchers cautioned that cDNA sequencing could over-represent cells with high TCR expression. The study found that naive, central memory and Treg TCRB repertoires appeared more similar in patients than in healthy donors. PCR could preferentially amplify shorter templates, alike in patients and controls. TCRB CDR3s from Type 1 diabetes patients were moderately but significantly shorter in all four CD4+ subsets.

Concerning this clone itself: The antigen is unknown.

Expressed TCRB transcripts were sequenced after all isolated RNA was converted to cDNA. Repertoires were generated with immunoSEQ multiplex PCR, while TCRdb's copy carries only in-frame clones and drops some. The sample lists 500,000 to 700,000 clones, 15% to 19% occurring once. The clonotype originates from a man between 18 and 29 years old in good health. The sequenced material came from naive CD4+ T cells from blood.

This CDR3 is CAISETGAGNTIYF. CDR3 DNA sequence: TGTGCCATCAGTGAAACAGGGGCAGGAAACACCATATATTTT. The V gene is TRBV10-3, the J gene TRBJ1-3; 7 bases fit TRBD1. This CDR3 is built from 14 residues. V was clipped by 3 bases and J by 4 bases; unmatched bases: 3. Germline V lookup: CDR1 ENHRY, CDR2 SYGVKD.